The present T cell receptor (beta chain) was sequenced within a study of beta chain features in type 1 diabetes. Study conclusions and caveats: PCR could preferentially amplify shorter templates, alike in patients and controls.

CDR3 length: 14 residues. The V and J ends lost 0 bases and 7 bases respectively, with 8 bases between them. Germline V gives CDR1 SGHNT, CDR2 YYREEE (reference sequence). Concerning this clone: The antigen is undetermined.

cDNA synthesis used the whole RNA isolate, giving expressed TCRB sequences. The method was immunoSEQ multiplex PCR; TCRdb's version includes in-frame clones alone and lacks a portion of them. The repertoire includes 120,000 to 150,000 clones, under 60% of them detected once, and around 0.42% sits in the top ten. The sequencing sample was made of Tregs from blood. This chain connects TRBV5-4 to TRBJ1-6, with unresolved D. This receptor was identified in a young man in good health. This chain's CDR3 is CASSLGIGNSPLHF. The CDR3 nucleotides are TGTGCCAGCAGCTTGGGAATCGGGAATTCACCCCTCCACTTT.